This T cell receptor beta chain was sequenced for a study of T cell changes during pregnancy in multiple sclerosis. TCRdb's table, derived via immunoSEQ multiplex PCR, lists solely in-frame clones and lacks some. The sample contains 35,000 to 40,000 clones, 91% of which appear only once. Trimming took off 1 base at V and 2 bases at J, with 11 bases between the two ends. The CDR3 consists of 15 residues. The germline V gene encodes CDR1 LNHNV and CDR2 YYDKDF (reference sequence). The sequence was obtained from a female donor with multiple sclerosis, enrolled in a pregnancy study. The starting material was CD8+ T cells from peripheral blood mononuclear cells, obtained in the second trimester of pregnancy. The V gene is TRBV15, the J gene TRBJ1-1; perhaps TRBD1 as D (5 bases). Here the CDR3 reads CATSRVAGSNTEAFF. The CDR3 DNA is TGTGCCACCAGCAGAGTGGCAGGGTCAAACACTGAAGCTTTCTTT. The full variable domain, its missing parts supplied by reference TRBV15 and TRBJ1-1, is DAMVIQNPRYQVTQFGKPVTLSCSQTLNHNVMYWYQQKSSQAPKLLFHYYDKDFNNEADTPDNFQSRRPNTSFCFLDIRSPGLGDTAMYLCATSRVAGSNTEAFFGQGTRLTVV.